The 25 T cell receptor beta chains reported below all come from one sample, sequenced in a study of OX40 agonist ivuxolimab in advanced cancers. Libraries were prepared by immunoSEQ multiplex PCR; TCRdb keeps only in-frame clonotypes and omits some of them. The sample holds under 85,000 clones, under 80% seen once. The source material was CD4+ or CD8+ T cells sorted from blood, sampled in a trial of the OX40 agonist ivuxolimab. The source is an adult with an advanced solid tumor such as melanoma, head and neck, liver or kidney cancer.

In DNA form, the CDR3 reads TGTGCCAGCAGCTCGGGGGGGCGCGACTATGGCTACACCTTC. This translates into CASSSGGRDYGYTF. V usage is TRBV9 and J usage is TRBJ1-2; tentative D call: TRBD1 (6 bases). V was shortened by 4 bases and J by 3 bases, with 13 bases between the two germline ends. Per germline, CDR1 SGDLS and CDR2 YYNGEE. This CDR3 is 14 amino acids long. The variable domain in full, completed from reference TRBV9 and TRBJ1-2, reads DSGVTQTPKHLITATGQRVTLRCSPRSGDLSVYWYQQSLDQGLQFLIQYYNGEERAKGNILERFSAQQFPDLHSELNLSSLELGDSALYFCASSSGGRDYGYTFGSGTRLTVV.

This clone is a singleton in its sample. The chain recombines TRBV7-2 with TRBJ1-2; D possibly corresponds to TRBD1 (5 bases). Germline values: CDR1 SGHTA, CDR2 FQGNSA. CDR3 size: 15 residues. The V end was cut by 2 bases, the J end by 3 bases, with 13 bases between. CDR3 bases: TGTGCCAGCAGCTTAAGCTTAGGGACGGACTATGGCTACACCTTC. As protein: CASSLSLGTDYGYTF.

This chain connects TRBV5-1 to TRBJ1-1; 11 nucleotides line up with TRBD1. This CDR3 region has 16 residues. Germline V lookup: CDR1 SGHRS, CDR2 YFSETQ. J gave up 4 bases and V 0 bases, and 5 bases lay outside the gene matches. The CDR3 sequence: CASSLGTGGLGTEAFF. As DNA, the CDR3 is TGCGCCAGCAGCTTGGGGACAGGGGGCCTCGGCACTGAAGCTTTCTTT.

This clone was detected only a few times. The chain couples TRBV7-9 to TRBJ1-3; TRBD1 is a possible D gene (6 bases). The germline gives CDR1 SEHNR, CDR2 FQNEAQ (reference sequence). The CDR3 length is 14 residues. Trimming cost V 11 bases and J 0 bases, with 14 bases left between them. The CDR3 loop reads CAAGGVLSGNTIYF. In DNA, the CDR3 is TGTGCCGCGGGGGGCGTACTCTCTGGAAACACCATATATTTT.

The rearrangement joins TRBV6-6 to TRBJ1-6; TRBD1 matches 8 bases. The CDR3 contains 13 residues. CDR1 is MNHNY, CDR2 SVGAGI, per germline (reference sequence). V lost 10 bases, J lost 8 bases, and 7 bases stayed unmatched. CDR3 amino acids: CAIGTGGDSPLHF. The CDR3 bases are TGTGCCATCGGGACAGGAGGGGATTCACCCCTCCACTTT.

CDR3 DNA sequence: TGTGCCAGCAGTGAAGCCGCGACAGGGGAAGCTTTCTTT. The encoded protein is CASSEAATGEAFF. The chain joins TRBV6-1 to TRBJ1-1, with 7 bases matching TRBD1. V trimming: 0 bases; J trimming: 8 bases; junction bases outside the gene matches: 3. This CDR3 is 13 amino acids long. Germline V lookup: CDR1 MNHNS, CDR2 SASEGT.

V gene TRBV27 combines with J gene TRBJ1-2; the D is unclear. Looked up from germline, CDR1 is MNHEY and CDR2 is SMNVEV (reference sequence). The CDR3 is 13 amino acids. The CDR3 loop is CASGPGSRYGYTF. As DNA, the CDR3 is TGTGCTTCGGGCCCGGGATCCCGCTATGGCTACACCTTC.

The chain uses TRBV5-1 and TRBJ2-2; 9 positions match TRBD2. The length of the CDR3 is 17 residues. J lost 2 bases, V lost 0 bases, and 5 bases had no gene match. CDR1 is SGHRS, CDR2 YFSETQ, per germline. CDR3 sequence reads: CASSLVPSGTNTGELFF. The CDR3 bases are TGCGCCAGCAGCTTGGTCCCTAGCGGGACCAACACCGGGGAGCTGTTTTTT. Variable domain in full (rest from reference TRBV5-1 and TRBJ2-2): KAGVTQTPRYLIKTRGQQVTLSCSPISGHRSVSWYQQTPGQGLQFLFEYFSETQRNKGNFPGRFSGRQFSNSRSEMNVSTLELGDSALYLCASSLVPSGTNTGELFFGEGSRLTVL.

The chain carries TRBV29-1 and TRBJ1-1, with a weak D call TRBD1 (6 bases). V dropped 7 bases and J dropped 1 base, with 16 bases sitting between them. This CDR3 has 14 residues. Per germline, CDR1 SQVTM and CDR2 ANQGSEA. In nucleotides, the CDR3 is TGCAGCGCTCAGAAAGGGGGGGGGAACACTGAAGCTTTCTTT. Its protein is CSAQKGGGNTEAFF.

V gene TRBV7-9 combines with J gene TRBJ2-1; D remains unclear. CDR1 is SEHNR and CDR2 is FQNEAQ in the germline V gene (reference sequence). This CDR3 region has 15 residues. V was clipped by 3 bases and J by 2 bases, with 11 bases between them. This CDR3 reads CASSFPGVPYNEQFF. The DNA of the CDR3 is TGTGCCAGCAGCTTTCCTGGGGTGCCCTACAATGAGCAGTTCTTC.

The V and J genes are TRBV4-1 and TRBJ1-5; D unclear. The germline V gene encodes CDR1 MGHRA and CDR2 YSYEKL. Trimming pared 2 bases from V and 0 bases from J, leaving 8 bases between. This CDR3 is built from 15 residues. This chain's CDR3 is CASSQSSHSNQPQHF. The CDR3 DNA reads as TGCGCCAGCAGCCAATCCAGCCATAGCAATCAGCCCCAGCATTTT.

This clone has only a few counts. This chain uses TRBV28 with TRBJ2-5; 10 nucleotides align to TRBD1. Per germline, CDR1 MDHEN and CDR2 SYDVKM. The CDR3 has 15 amino acids. The ends lost 2 bases at V and 5 bases at J; junction bases unmatched: 5. CDR3 sequence: CASSLGTGVMETQYF. As DNA, the CDR3 is TGTGCCAGCAGTTTAGGGACAGGGGTTATGGAGACCCAGTACTTC.

V and J are TRBV6-6 and TRBJ1-2, with 8 nucleotides matching TRBD1. The V gene's germline CDR1 is MNHNY and CDR2 SVGAGI (reference sequence). Trimming cost V 6 bases and J 8 bases; bases outside gene matches: 14. This CDR3 region has 15 residues. CDR3 region: CASSRQGAQDGGYTF. Written as DNA, the CDR3 is TGTGCCAGCAGCCGGCAGGGGGCGCAAGATGGCGGCTACACCTTC.

This clone was observed a single time. The chain uses TRBV2 and TRBJ2-5; 10 nucleotides match TRBD1. V shed 5 bases, J shed 5 bases, and the junction held 11 bases outside the gene matches. Germline V lookup: CDR1 SNHLY, CDR2 FYNNEI. This CDR3 region has 16 residues. The DNA for the CDR3 is TGTGCCAGCAGTAGACGCGGGACAGGGGAAGGCGAGACCCAGTACTTC. It encodes CASSRRGTGEGETQYF.

The chain carries TRBV19 and TRBJ2-7, with D perhaps being TRBD1 or TRBD2 (6 bases each). The length of the CDR3 is 15 residues. Germline loops: CDR1 LNHDA, CDR2 SQIVND (reference sequence). Trimming took off 9 bases at V and 0 bases at J, with 18 bases between the two ends. The chain's CDR3 is CASRKGGNDSYEQYF. For the CDR3, the DNA is TGTGCCAGCCGCAAAGGGGGGAATGACTCCTACGAGCAGTACTTC.

V gene TRBV5-1 combines with J gene TRBJ1-2; TRBD1 is a possible D gene (6 bases). This CDR3 has 12 residues. V lost 4 bases to trimming and J lost 13 bases, with 17 bases between them. Germline CDR1 SGHRS, CDR2 YFSETQ. CDR3 amino acids: CASSPLGRDTTF. The CDR3 DNA is TGCGCCAGCAGCCCCCTGGGCAGGGACACCACCTTC.

This sequence joins TRBV19 and TRBJ2-5; 9 bases are a match to TRBD1. CDR1 LNHDA and CDR2 SQIVND come from the germline V gene (reference sequence). The CDR3 extends over 16 amino acids. V shed 4 bases, J shed 4 bases, and the junction held 10 bases outside the gene matches. In DNA form, the CDR3 reads TGTGCCAGTAGTACCGGCACAGGGGGCTTACCAGAGACCCAGTACTTC. Its protein product is CASSTGTGGLPETQYF.

The chain joins TRBV30 to TRBJ1-6; 7 bases map to TRBD1. The CDR3 contains 16 residues. The trim removed 2 bases at V and 8 bases at J, leaving 12 bases unmatched. CDR1 and CDR2 (germline): GTSNPN, SVGIG (reference sequence). The CDR3 bases are TGTGCCTGGAGTTCCAGGGGGGGGCTAATGGATTCACCCCTCCACTTT. This gives the protein CAWSSRGGLMDSPLHF.

The CDR3 is CASSRHMWTTEAFF. DNA for the CDR3: TGTGCCAGCAGCCGGCACATGTGGACCACTGAAGCTTTCTTT. V gene TRBV14 combines with J gene TRBJ1-1; D is undetermined. V lost 4 bases and J 4 bases, leaving 13 bases between the germline ends. CDR3 length equals 14 residues. The germline CDR1 and CDR2 sequences are SGHDN and FVKESK.

This chain links TRBV5-1 with TRBJ2-1, with TRBD1 matching 10 bases. This CDR3 contains 17 residues. The germline V gene encodes CDR1 SGHRS and CDR2 YFSETQ. V shed 1 base and J 6 bases; nucleotides not matched to a gene: 10. CDR3 nucleotide sequence: TGCGCCAGCAGCTTGCGGGACAGGGGTTACGTCTTCAATGAGCAGTTCTTC. As protein: CASSLRDRGYVFNEQFF.

V gene TRBV2 combines with J gene TRBJ1-5; D not certain. V was trimmed by 3 bases and J by 0 bases, leaving 6 bases between them. From germline, CDR1 is SNHLY and CDR2 FYNNEI. The CDR3 loop spans 14 amino acids. The DNA for the CDR3 is TGTGCCAGCAGTGATGGGATTAGCAATCAGCCCCAGCATTTT. This codes for CASSDGISNQPQHF.

The rearrangement joins TRBV30 to TRBJ1-2; 7 nucleotides align to TRBD1. The ends lost 3 bases at V and 2 bases at J; junction bases unmatched: 6. CDR3 length: 14 amino acids. Germline-derived CDR1 and CDR2 are GTSNPN and SVGIG (reference sequence). CDR3 amino acids: CAWRYRGGNYGYTF. The CDR3 bases are TGTGCCTGGAGGTACAGGGGTGGAAACTATGGCTACACCTTC.

The chain combines TRBV30 with TRBJ2-7; 7 bases map to TRBD1. Germline V gene sequence: CDR1 GTSNPN, CDR2 SVGIG (reference sequence). This CDR3 is 12 amino acids long. The V gene end was trimmed by 3 bases and the J gene end by 4 bases; junction bases not matched to a gene: 3. CDR3 sequence: CAWRQGPYEQYF. The CDR3 bases are TGTGCCTGGAGACAGGGGCCGTACGAGCAGTACTTC.

The rearrangement joins TRBV6-5 to TRBJ1-2; 7 bases align to TRBD1. The germline V gene encodes CDR1 MNHEY and CDR2 SVGAGI. The ends lost 3 bases at V and 6 bases at J; junction bases unmatched: 10. This CDR3 comprises 15 residues. This CDR3 is CASSYADREGNGYTF. The CDR3 DNA sequence: TGTGCCAGCAGTTATGCTGACAGGGAAGGGAATGGCTACACCTTC.

This chain uses TRBV21-1 with TRBJ2-2; the table's D call, TRBD2, was not checked against the DNA. TRBV21-1 is deemed a pseudogene. CDR3 length: 15 amino acids. CDR3 nucleotide sequence: TGTGCCAGCACCCTAGGAGGGGTTCCGACCGGGGAGCTGTTTTTT. Encoded protein: CASTLGGVPTGELFF.